The 2 T cell receptor beta chains given below trace back to one sample, sequenced in a study of shared clonotypes between healthy human individuals. Clones were read by immunoSEQ multiplex PCR, and TCRdb kept only the in-frame ones, dropping some. The sample has just over 2,000,000 clones, less than 95% seen once. Positive CCR7 selection of CD45RO-negative cells yielded the naive CD8 cells, and terminally differentiated effector memory CD45RA+ cells were excluded. The sample was naive CD8+ T cells sorted from blood. These receptors were collected from a man in his late teens or twenties in good health.

This chain uses TRBV4-3 with TRBJ2-2, with 8 bases that match TRBD1. Per the germline V gene, CDR1 is LGHNA and CDR2 is YSLEER. This CDR3 is 18 amino acids long. V shed 1 base, J shed 3 bases, and the junction held 10 bases outside the gene matches. Here the CDR3 reads CASSQGALGQEDTGELFF. The CDR3 DNA sequence: TGCGCCAGCAGCCAAGGAGCACTGGGACAGGAAGACACCGGGGAGCTGTTTTTT.

The chain employs TRBV12-5 and TRBJ2-6, with unresolved D. Trimming pared 0 bases from V and 2 bases from J, leaving 20 bases between. Germline V CDR1 and CDR2: LGHNT, FRNRAP. The CDR3 is 20 amino acids. CDR3 in amino acids: CASGLVYSAALPPGANVLTF. CDR3 nucleotide sequence: TGTGCTAGTGGTTTGGTATACTCGGCAGCCCTTCCCCCTGGGGCCAACGTCCTGACTTTC.